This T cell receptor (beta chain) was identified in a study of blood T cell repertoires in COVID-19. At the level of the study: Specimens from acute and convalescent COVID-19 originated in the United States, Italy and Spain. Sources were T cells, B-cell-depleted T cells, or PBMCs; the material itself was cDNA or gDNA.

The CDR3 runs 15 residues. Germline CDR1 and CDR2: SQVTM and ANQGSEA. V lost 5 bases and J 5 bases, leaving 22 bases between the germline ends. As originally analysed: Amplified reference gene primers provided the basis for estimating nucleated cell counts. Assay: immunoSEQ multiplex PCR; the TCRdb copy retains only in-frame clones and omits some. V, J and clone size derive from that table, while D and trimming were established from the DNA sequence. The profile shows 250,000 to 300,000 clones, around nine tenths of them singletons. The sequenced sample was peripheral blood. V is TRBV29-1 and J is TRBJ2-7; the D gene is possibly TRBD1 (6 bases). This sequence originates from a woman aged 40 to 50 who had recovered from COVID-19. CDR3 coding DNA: TGCAGCGTTAAAGGTCAAGAGGGGGATGGCGACGAGCAGTACTTC. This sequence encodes CSVKGQEGDGDEQYF.